A selection of T cell receptor beta chains follows, all from one sample in a study of CD8+CD57+ T cells in acquired aplastic anemia. A single record per CDR3 protein comes from TCRdb applying MiXCR to the reads. In the table there are about 180,000 distinct CDR3 sequences, roughly 50% of which are singletons. Sequencing used sorted CD4+, CD8+, or CD8+CD57+ T cells (not recorded which) from PBMCs. These receptor sequences come from a human donor with aplastic anemia. CDR3s include the opening cysteine and the closing phenylalanine or tryptophan. The D gene is left open where the match is weak. For some rows the clone size is stated as once, few or many, or as a class when expanded; others skip it.

v_gene: TRBV6-6
d_gene: NA
abundance: many
j_gene: TRBJ1-2
CDR3aa: CASSLSQGNYGYTF
CDR3nt: TGTGCCAGCAGTTTGAGCCAGGGCAACTATGGCTACACCTTC

v_gene: TRBV30
d_gene: NA
abundance: NA
j_gene: TRBJ1-5
CDR3aa: CAWSANSNQPQHF
CDR3nt: TGTGCCTGGAGTGCCAATAGCAATCAGCCCCAGCATTTT

v_gene: TRBV10-3
d_gene: NA
abundance: NA
j_gene: TRBJ1-1
CDR3aa: CAMRRNDGTEAFF
CDR3nt: TGTGCCATGAGACGGAACGATGGGACTGAAGCTTTCTTT

v_gene: TRBV2
d_gene: NA
abundance: NA
j_gene: TRBJ1-4
CDR3aa: CASSEGGAREKLFF
CDR3nt: TGTGCCAGCAGTGAGGGGGGGGCTCGCGAAAAACTGTTTTTT

v_gene: TRBV10-2
d_gene: NA
abundance: few
j_gene: TRBJ1-6
CDR3aa: CASSERASYNSPLHF
CDR3nt: TGCGCCAGCAGTGAAAGGGCCAGCTATAATTCACCCCTCCACTTT

v_gene: TRBV25-1
d_gene: NA
abundance: NA
j_gene: TRBJ2-3
CDR3aa: CASSAFRDTDTQYF
CDR3nt: TGTGCCAGCAGTGCTTTTAGGGACACAGATACGCAGTATTTT

v_gene: TRBV10-1
d_gene: NA
abundance: NA
j_gene: TRBJ1-5
CDR3aa: CASRDSNQPQHF
CDR3nt: TGCGCCAGCAGGGACAGCAATCAGCCCCAGCATTTT

v_gene: TRBV3-1
d_gene: NA
abundance: NA
j_gene: TRBJ2-3
CDR3aa: CASKDHTDTQYF
CDR3nt: TGTGCCAGCAAAGACCACACAGATACGCAGTATTTT

v_gene: TRBV6-1
d_gene: TRBD2
abundance: NA
j_gene: TRBJ2-7
CDR3aa: CASSGRLAGLYEQYF
CDR3nt: TGTGCCAGCAGTGGGAGACTAGCGGGTTTATACGAGCAGTACTTC

v_gene: TRBV3-1
d_gene: NA
abundance: many
j_gene: TRBJ1-1
CDR3aa: CASSPWGLSNTEAFF
CDR3nt: TGTGCCAGCAGCCCGTGGGGACTCTCGAACACTGAAGCTTTCTTT

v_gene: TRBV7-7
d_gene: NA
abundance: NA
j_gene: TRBJ2-7
CDR3aa: CASSRGTSSSYEQYF
CDR3nt: TGTGCTAGCAGCAGAGGGACATCGAGCTCCTACGAGCAGTACTTC

v_gene: TRBV6-4
d_gene: NA
abundance: many
j_gene: TRBJ1-6
CDR3aa: CASSDGAFRSSPLHF
CDR3nt: TGTGCCAGCAGTGACGGGGCATTTAGAAGCTCACCCCTCCACTTT

v_gene: TRBV9
d_gene: NA
abundance: many
j_gene: TRBJ1-2
CDR3aa: CASSVLPSGTIYGYTF
CDR3nt: TGTGCCAGCAGCGTACTCCCTTCCGGGACAATTTATGGCTACACCTTC

v_gene: TRBV2
d_gene: NA
abundance: NA
j_gene: TRBJ2-7
CDR3aa: CASSDYGLSEQYF
CDR3nt: TGTGCCAGCAGTGATTATGGACTATCCGAGCAGTACTTC

v_gene: TRBV12-3/TRBV12-4
d_gene: TRBD2
abundance: many
j_gene: TRBJ2-5
CDR3aa: CASRTAGTNQETQYF
CDR3nt: TGTGCCAGCAGGACAGCGGGGACTAACCAAGAGACCCAGTACTTC

v_gene: TRBV20-1
d_gene: TRBD1
abundance: many
j_gene: TRBJ1-1
CDR3aa: CSAASGQFEAFF
CDR3nt: TGCAGTGCTGCTTCGGGACAGTTTGAAGCTTTCTTT

v_gene: TRBV20-1
d_gene: TRBD1
abundance: NA
j_gene: TRBJ1-6
CDR3aa: CSARNQGALDSPLHF
CDR3nt: TGCAGTGCTAGAAATCAGGGGGCGTTGGATTCACCCCTCCACTTT

v_gene: TRBV24-1
d_gene: NA
abundance: NA
j_gene: TRBJ2-1
CDR3aa: CATGFGHRDNEQFF
CDR3nt: TGTGCCACGGGCTTCGGGCACCGAGACAATGAGCAGTTCTTC

v_gene: TRBV5-4
d_gene: NA
abundance: NA
j_gene: TRBJ2-5
CDR3aa: CASSLYQRQETQYF
CDR3nt: TGTGCCAGCAGCTTGTACCAGCGACAAGAGACCCAGTACTTC

v_gene: TRBV7-3
d_gene: NA
abundance: many
j_gene: TRBJ2-2
CDR3aa: CASSGGVQEDGELFF
CDR3nt: TGTGCCAGCAGCGGTGGAGTACAGGAGGACGGGGAGCTGTTTTTT

v_gene: TRBV7-2
d_gene: NA
abundance: NA
j_gene: TRBJ1-6
CDR3aa: CASSLAPRTYSSPLHF
CDR3nt: TGTGCCAGCAGCTTAGCGCCGAGAACCTATAGTTCACCCCTCCACTTT

v_gene: TRBV14
d_gene: NA
abundance: NA
j_gene: TRBJ1-6
CDR3aa: CASKVSLSNSPLHF
CDR3nt: TGTGCCAGTAAGGTGTCTCTTAGCAATTCACCCCTCCACTTT